This entry features one T cell receptor (beta chain) sequence. A multiplex PCR was run with 60 Vbeta primers and 13 Jbeta primers. Profiling relied on immunoSEQ multiplex PCR, and the TCRdb table lists in-frame clones only, not all of them. The sample's table shows around 65,000 clones. This entry comes from a study of cytomegalovirus exposure and HLA in healthy donors. CDR1 MGHRA and CDR2 YSYEKL come from the germline V gene. This CDR3 comprises 15 residues. V lost 2 bases, J lost 6 bases, and 9 bases stayed unmatched. The rearrangement uses TRBV4-1 and TRBJ1-1; 7 bases are shared with TRBD1. What was sequenced was PBMCs. This receptor was identified in a boy between 10 and 17 years old in good health and CMV-seronegative. DNA for the CDR3: TGCGCCAGCAGCCAACGGGACAGATCCAACTCTGAAGCTTTCTTT. Translation: CASSQRDRSNSEAFF.